Reported below is one T cell receptor (beta chain). Assay: immunoSEQ multiplex PCR; the TCRdb copy retains only in-frame clones and omits some. Among 66,000 or so clones, around 90% were seen once, and the ten largest hold approximately 5%. This entry belongs to a study of T cell changes during pregnancy in multiple sclerosis. The germline gives CDR1 MNHNY, CDR2 SVGAGI (reference sequence). This CDR3 has 15 residues. V lost 5 bases to trimming and J lost 0 bases, with 13 bases between them. This chain connects TRBV6-6 to TRBJ1-1; TRBD1 is a possible D gene (5 bases). The sample consisted of CD8+ T cells from peripheral blood mononuclear cells, taken before pregnancy. This clonotype was obtained from a female donor with multiple sclerosis, enrolled in a pregnancy study. The DNA of the CDR3 is TGTGCCAGCAGTCACCCTGGGGGGGTGAACACTGAAGCTTTCTTT. This sequence encodes CASSHPGGVNTEAFF.